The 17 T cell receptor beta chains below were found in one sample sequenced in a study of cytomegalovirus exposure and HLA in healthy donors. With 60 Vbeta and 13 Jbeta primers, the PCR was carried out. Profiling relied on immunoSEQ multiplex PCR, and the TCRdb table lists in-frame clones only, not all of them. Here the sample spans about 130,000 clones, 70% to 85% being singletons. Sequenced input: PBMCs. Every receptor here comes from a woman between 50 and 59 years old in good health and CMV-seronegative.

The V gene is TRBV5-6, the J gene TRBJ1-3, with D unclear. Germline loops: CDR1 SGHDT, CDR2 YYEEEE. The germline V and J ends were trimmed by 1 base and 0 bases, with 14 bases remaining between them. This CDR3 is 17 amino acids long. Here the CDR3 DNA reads TGTGCCAGCAGCTTGTCTTTTTCGCGGGGCTCTGGAAACACCATATATTTT. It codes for CASSLSFSRGSGNTIYF.

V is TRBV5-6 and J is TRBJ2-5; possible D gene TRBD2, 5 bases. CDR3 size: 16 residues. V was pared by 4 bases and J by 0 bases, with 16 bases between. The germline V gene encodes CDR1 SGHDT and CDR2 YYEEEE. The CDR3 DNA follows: TGTGCCAGCAGCGACGAGGGCGTATCGTACCAAGAGACCCAGTACTTC. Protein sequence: CASSDEGVSYQETQYF.

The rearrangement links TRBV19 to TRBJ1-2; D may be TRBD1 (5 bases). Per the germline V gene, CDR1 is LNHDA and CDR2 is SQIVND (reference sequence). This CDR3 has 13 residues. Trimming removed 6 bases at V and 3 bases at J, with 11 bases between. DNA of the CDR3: TGTGCCAGTAGCCGGGGGTGGGACTATGGCTACACCTTC. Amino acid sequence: CASSRGWDYGYTF. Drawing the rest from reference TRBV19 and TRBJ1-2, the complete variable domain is DGGITQSPKYLFRKEGQNVTLSCEQNLNHDAMYWYRQDPGQGLRLIYYSQIVNDFQKGDIAEGYSVSREKKESFPLTVTSAQKNPTAFYLCASSRGWDYGYTFGSGTRLTVV.

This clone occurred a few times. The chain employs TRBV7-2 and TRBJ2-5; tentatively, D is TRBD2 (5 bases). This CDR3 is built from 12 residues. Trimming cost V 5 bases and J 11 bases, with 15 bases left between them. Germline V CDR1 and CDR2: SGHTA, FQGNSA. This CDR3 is CASSAIPWEQYF. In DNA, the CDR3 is TGTGCCAGCAGCGCAATTCCGTGGGAGCAGTACTTC.

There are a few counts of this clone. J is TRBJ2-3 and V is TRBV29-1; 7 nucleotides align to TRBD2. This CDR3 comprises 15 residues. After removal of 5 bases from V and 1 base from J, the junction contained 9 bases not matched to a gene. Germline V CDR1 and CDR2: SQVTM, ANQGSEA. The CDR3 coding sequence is TGCAGCGTTCAGACTAGCCGGCGGGGCACAGATACGCAGTATTTT. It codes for CSVQTSRRGTDTQYF.

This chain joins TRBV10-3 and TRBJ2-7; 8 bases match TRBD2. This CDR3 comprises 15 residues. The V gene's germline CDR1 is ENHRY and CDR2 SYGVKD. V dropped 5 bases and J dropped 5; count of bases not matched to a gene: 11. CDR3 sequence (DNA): TGTGCCATCAGTTATAGCGGGGCCGCGGGCGACGAGCAGTACTTC. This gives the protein CAISYSGAAGDEQYF.

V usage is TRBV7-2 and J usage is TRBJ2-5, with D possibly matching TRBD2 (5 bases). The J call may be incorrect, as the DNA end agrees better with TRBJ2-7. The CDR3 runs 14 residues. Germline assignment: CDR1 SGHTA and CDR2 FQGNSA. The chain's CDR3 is CASSFAGNSYEQYF. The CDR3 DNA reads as TGTGCCAGCAGCTTTGCGGGTAACTCCTACGAGCAGTACTTC.

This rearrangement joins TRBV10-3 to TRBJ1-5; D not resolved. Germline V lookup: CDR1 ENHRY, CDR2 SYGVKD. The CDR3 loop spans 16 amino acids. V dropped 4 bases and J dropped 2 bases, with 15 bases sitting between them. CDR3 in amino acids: CAISVAGDIGNQPQHF. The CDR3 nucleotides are TGTGCCATCAGTGTCGCAGGTGATATCGGCAATCAGCCCCAGCATTTT.

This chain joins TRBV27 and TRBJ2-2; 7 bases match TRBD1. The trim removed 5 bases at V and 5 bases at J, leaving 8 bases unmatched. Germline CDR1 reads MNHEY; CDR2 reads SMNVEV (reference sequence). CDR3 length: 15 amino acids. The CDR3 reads CASSPGTALTGELFF. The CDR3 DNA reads TGTGCCAGCAGTCCTGGGACAGCTCTAACCGGGGAGCTGTTTTTT.

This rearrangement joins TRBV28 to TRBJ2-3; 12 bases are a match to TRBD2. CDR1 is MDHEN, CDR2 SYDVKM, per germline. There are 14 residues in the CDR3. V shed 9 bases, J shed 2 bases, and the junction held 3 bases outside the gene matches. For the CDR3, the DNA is TGTGCCAGTCGGACTAGCGGGAACACAGATACGCAGTATTTT. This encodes CASRTSGNTDTQYF.

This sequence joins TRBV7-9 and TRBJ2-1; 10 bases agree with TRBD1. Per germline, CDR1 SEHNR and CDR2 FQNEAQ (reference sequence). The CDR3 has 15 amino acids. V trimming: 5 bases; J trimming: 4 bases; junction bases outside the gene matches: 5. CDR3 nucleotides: TGTGCCAGCAGCCGCCCGGGACAGGGGTACAATGAGCAGTTCTTC. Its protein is CASSRPGQGYNEQFF.

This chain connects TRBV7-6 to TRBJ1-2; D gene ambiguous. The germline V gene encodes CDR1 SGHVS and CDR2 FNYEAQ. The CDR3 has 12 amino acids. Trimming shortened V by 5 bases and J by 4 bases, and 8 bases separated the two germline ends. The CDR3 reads CASSQTGYGYTF. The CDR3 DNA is TGTGCCAGCAGCCAGACGGGCTATGGCTACACCTTC.

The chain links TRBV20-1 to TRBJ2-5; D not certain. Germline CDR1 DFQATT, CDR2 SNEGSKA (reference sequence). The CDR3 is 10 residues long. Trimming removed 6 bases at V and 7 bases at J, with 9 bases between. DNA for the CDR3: TGCAGTGCGGAACGAGGGACCCAGTACTTC. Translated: CSAERGTQYF.

Here the CDR3 DNA reads TGTGCCAGCAGCGTATTAGGATCCGCGGACAGGGCTGGAAACACCATATATTTT. Translating it yields CASSVLGSADRAGNTIYF. J is TRBJ1-3 and V is TRBV9, with 8 bases fitting TRBD1. CDR1 is SGDLS, CDR2 YYNGEE, per germline. The J segment lost 2 bases and the V segment lost 1 base, leaving 11 bases of the junction unmatched. There are 18 residues in the CDR3.

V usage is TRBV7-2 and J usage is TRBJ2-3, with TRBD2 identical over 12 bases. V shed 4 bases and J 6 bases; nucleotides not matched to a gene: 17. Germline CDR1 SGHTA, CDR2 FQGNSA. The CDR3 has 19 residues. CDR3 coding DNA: TGTGCCAGCAGCTCCCATATGGATCTAGCGGGAGGGCCGGAGGATACGCAGTATTTT. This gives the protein CASSSHMDLAGGPEDTQYF.

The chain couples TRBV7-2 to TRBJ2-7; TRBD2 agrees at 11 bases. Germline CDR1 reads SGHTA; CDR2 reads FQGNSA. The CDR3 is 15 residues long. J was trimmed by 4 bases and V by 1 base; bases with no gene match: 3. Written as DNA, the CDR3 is TGTGCCAGCAGCTTAGTAGCGGGAGGGGGGTACGAGCAGTACTTC. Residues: CASSLVAGGGYEQYF.

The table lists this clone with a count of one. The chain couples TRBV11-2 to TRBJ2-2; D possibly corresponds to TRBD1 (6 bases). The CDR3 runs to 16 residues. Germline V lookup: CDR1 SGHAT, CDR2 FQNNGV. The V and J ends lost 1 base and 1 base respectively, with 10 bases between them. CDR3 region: CASSLGTRGNTGELFF. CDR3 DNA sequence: TGTGCCAGCAGCTTAGGTACCAGGGGGAACACCGGGGAGCTGTTTTTT.